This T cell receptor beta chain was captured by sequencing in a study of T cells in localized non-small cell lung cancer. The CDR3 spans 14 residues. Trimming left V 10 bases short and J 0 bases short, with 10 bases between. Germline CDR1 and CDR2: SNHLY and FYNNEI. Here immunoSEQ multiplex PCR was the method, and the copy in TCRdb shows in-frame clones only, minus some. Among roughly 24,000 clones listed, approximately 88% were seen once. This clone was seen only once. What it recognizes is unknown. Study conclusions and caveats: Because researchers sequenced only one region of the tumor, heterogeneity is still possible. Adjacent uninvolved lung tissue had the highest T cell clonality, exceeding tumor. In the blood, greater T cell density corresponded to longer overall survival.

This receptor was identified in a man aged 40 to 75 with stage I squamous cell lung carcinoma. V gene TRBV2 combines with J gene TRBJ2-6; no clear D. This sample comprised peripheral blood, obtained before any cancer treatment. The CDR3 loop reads CATKADSGANVLTF. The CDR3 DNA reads TGTGCCACCAAAGCAGACTCTGGGGCCAACGTCCTGACTTTC.